Listed here is a single T cell receptor beta chain. The Seattle patients, enrolled during active infection, were followed longitudinally. The V gene's germline CDR1 is SGHTA and CDR2 FQGTGA. The length of the CDR3 is 14 residues. The ends were cut back, 5 bases at V and 4 bases at J, with 14 bases in the middle. The data were taken from a study of blood T cell repertoires in COVID-19. The overall study: Samples of COVID-19 (acute and convalescent) were obtained from the United States, Italy and Spain.

The table came from immunoSEQ multiplex PCR; TCRdb's copy has only in-frame clones and leaves some out. The sample lists 150,000 to 190,000 clones; approximately 84% were seen once. The TCR was taken from a woman aged 55-70 years with COVID-19, enrolled during active disease. The sequencing sample was made of peripheral blood. The chain links TRBV7-3 to TRBJ1-1; D gene uncertain. Written as DNA, the CDR3 is TGTGCCAGCAGCCCCGGAGGTTTTGGCACTGAAGCTTTCTTT. The encoded protein is CASSPGGFGTEAFF.